This TCR beta chain was recorded in a study of cytomegalovirus exposure and HLA in healthy donors. Germline CDR1 reads MNHNS; CDR2 reads SASEGT. Between the trimmed V and J ends, which lost 5 bases and 8 bases, there was a span of 19 bases. There are 15 residues in the CDR3. The PCR ran on 60 Vbeta and 13 Jbeta primers. Repertoires were generated with immunoSEQ multiplex PCR, while TCRdb's copy carries only in-frame clones and drops some. The data contain 150,000 to 200,000 clones, roughly 80% of them singletons. The TCR was taken from a woman under 30 in good health and CMV-seronegative. The chain employs TRBV6-1 and TRBJ2-1; D possibly corresponds to TRBD2 (5 bases). Sequencing was performed on PBMCs. In DNA, the CDR3 is TGTGCCAGCAGTACTGGCGGGCAACTTCTTTATGAGCAGTTCTTC. It is translated as CASSTGGQLLYEQFF.